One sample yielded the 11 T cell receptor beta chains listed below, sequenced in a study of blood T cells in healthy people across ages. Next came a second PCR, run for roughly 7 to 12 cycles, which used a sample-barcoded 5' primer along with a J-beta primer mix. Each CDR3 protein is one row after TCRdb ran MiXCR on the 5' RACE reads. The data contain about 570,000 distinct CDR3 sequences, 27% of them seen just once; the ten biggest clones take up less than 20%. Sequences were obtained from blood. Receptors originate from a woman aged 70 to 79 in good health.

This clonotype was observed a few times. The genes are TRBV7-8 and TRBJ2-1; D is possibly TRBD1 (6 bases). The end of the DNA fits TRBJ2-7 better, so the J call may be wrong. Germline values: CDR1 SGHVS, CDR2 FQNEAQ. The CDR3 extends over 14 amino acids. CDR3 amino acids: CASTQRTGTREQYF. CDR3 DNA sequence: TGTGCCAGCACCCAAAGAACAGGGACCCGCGAGCAGTACTTC.

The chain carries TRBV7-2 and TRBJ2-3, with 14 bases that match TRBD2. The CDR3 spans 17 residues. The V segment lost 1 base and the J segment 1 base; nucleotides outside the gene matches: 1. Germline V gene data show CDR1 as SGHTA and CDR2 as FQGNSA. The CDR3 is CASSLVTSGGGTDTQYF. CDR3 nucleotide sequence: TGTGCCAGCAGCTTAGTGACTAGCGGGGGGGGCACAGATACGCAGTATTTT.

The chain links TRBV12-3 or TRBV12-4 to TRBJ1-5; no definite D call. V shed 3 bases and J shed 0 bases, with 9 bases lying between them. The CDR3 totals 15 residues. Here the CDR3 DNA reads TGTGCCAGCAGTTTTAAGGGCAATAGCAATCAGCCCCAGCATTTT. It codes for CASSFKGNSNQPQHF.

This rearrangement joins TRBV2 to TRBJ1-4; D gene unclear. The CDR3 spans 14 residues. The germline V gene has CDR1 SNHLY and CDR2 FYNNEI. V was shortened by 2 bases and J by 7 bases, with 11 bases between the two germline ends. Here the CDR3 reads CASSELRGSEKLFF. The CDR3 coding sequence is TGTGCCAGCAGTGAATTGCGCGGGAGTGAAAAACTGTTTTTT.

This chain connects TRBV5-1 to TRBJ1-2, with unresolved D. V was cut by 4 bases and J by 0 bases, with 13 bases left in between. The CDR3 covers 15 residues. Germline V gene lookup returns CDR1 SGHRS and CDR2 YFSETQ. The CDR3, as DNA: TGCGCCAGCAGCCCTACAGTGCCGGCTAACTATGGCTACACCTTC. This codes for CASSPTVPANYGYTF.

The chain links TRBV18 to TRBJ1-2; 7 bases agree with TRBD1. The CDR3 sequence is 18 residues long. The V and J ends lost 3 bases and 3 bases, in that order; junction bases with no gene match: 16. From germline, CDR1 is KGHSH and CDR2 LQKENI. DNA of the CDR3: TGTGCCAGCTCACCTTCAAAGGGGTCCGGGACAGAAGACTATGGCTACACCTTC. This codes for CASSPSKGSGTEDYGYTF.

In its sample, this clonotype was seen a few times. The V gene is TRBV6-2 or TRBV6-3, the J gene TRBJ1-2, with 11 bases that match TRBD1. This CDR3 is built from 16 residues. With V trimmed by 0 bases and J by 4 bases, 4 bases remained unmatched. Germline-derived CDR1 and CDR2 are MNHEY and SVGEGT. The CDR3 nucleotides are TGTGCCAGCAGTTACTCGCGGACAGGGGGCGTCTATGGCTACACCTTC. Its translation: CASSYSRTGGVYGYTF.

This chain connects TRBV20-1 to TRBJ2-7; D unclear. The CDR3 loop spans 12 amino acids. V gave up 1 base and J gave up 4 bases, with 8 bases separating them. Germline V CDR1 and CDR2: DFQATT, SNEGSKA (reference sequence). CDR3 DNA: TGCAGTGCTAGAGGGTTGGGGTACGAGCAGTACTTC. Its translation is CSARGLGYEQYF.

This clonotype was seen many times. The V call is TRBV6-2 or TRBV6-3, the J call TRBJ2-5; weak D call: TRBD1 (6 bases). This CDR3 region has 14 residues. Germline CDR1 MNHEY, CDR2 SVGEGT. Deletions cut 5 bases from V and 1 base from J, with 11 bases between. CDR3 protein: CASSVDSFQETQYF. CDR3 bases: TGTGCCAGCAGTGTGGACAGCTTCCAAGAGACCCAGTACTTC.

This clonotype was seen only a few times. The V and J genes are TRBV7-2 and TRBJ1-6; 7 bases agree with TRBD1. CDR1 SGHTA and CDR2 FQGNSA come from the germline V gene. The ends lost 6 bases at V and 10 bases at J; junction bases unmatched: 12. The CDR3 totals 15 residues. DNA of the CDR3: TGTGCCAGCAGTTACAGGGGCACCGTAGGGTCACCCCTCCACTTT. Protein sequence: CASSYRGTVGSPLHF.

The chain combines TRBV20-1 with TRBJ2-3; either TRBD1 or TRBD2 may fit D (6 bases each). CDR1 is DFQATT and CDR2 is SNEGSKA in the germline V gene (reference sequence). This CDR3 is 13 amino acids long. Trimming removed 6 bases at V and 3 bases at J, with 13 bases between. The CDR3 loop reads CSAPRGGTDTQYF. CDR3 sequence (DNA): TGCAGTGCCCCAAGAGGGGGGACAGATACGCAGTATTTT.